The 2 T cell receptor beta chains given below trace back to one sample, sequenced in a study of blood T cell repertoires in COVID-19 (TCRdb year 2020). Library generation was performed with the immunoSEQ multiplex PCR assay. TCRdb limited this immuneACCESS table to in-frame rearrangements with V and J called. A share of clones is missing; checked studies link under half to unresolved V genes, and the rest is unexplained. In all, the sample holds roughly 250,000 clones, and approximately 80% of those were seen once. 4.9% of the sample goes to the ten largest clones. The sequenced sample consisted of peripheral blood. The receptors derive from an elderly woman with active or convalescent COVID-19.

V is TRBV7-9 and J is TRBJ1-4, with 7 bases lining up with TRBD1. J gave up 8 bases and V 5 bases, and 14 bases lay outside the gene matches. This CDR3 contains 16 residues. Per germline, CDR1 SEHNR and CDR2 FQNEAQ (reference sequence). The CDR3 DNA follows: TGTGCCAGCAGCGCTAGACAGGGTAGGACAAGCGAAAAACTGTTTTTT. This translates into CASSARQGRTSEKLFF.

This clone turned up a few times. The chain is built from TRBV29-1 and TRBJ2-7; 14 positions agree with TRBD2. Germline CDR1 reads SQVTM; CDR2 reads ANQGSEA. This CDR3 spans 13 amino acids. V shed 7 bases, J shed 5 bases, and the junction held 4 bases outside the gene matches. This chain's CDR3 is CSGRTSGRNEQYF. In DNA, the CDR3 is TGCAGCGGACGGACTAGCGGGAGGAACGAGCAGTACTTC.